These 13 T cell receptor beta chains share one sample of origin, sequenced in a study of blood T cell repertoires in COVID-19. Clones were read by immunoSEQ multiplex PCR, and TCRdb kept only the in-frame ones, dropping some. The sample yields 130,000 to 150,000 clones, approximately 80% seen once. Sequencing was done on a sample of peripheral blood. The receptors come from a woman in her forties or fifties with acute or convalescent COVID-19.

The V call is TRBV5-6, the J call TRBJ2-1; TRBD2 aligns across 9 bases. J was trimmed by 3 bases and V by 6 bases; bases with no gene match: 10. This CDR3 has 16 amino acids. From germline, CDR1 is SGHDT and CDR2 YYEEEE. The chain's CDR3 is CASTPAGGTLYNEQFF. CDR3 coding DNA: TGTGCCAGCACCCCTGCGGGGGGGACGCTCTACAATGAGCAGTTCTTC. The whole variable domain, remainder taken from reference TRBV5-6 and TRBJ2-1, is DAGVTQSPTHLIKTRGQQVTLRCSPKSGHDTVSWYQQALGQGPQFIFQYYEEEERQRGNFPDRFSGHQFPNYSSELNVNALLLGDSALYLCASTPAGGTLYNEQFFGPGTRLTVL.

For the CDR3, the DNA is TGTGCCAGCAGTTTATTCTTTGCGACAGCCACCGGGGAGCTGTTTTTT. This encodes CASSLFFATATGELFF. The chain has TRBV28 and TRBJ2-2; tentative D call: TRBD1 (5 bases). Germline V lookup: CDR1 MDHEN, CDR2 SYDVKM. The CDR3 covers 16 residues. V dropped 1 base and J dropped 4 bases, with 13 bases sitting between them.

This sequence joins TRBV7-6 and TRBJ1-2, with D tentatively TRBD1 (6 bases). Germline lookup yields CDR1 SGHVS and CDR2 FNYEAQ. Trimming removed 1 base from V and 2 bases from J, with 20 bases in between. There are 18 residues in the CDR3. The chain's CDR3 is CASSLVAPNSGVNYGYTF. CDR3 DNA sequence: TGTGCCAGCAGCTTAGTGGCCCCCAATTCAGGGGTGAACTATGGCTACACCTTC.

The chain couples TRBV12-5 to TRBJ2-2; 7 bases agree with TRBD1. The junction had 25 bases not matched to a gene; V was cut back by 4 bases and J by 5 bases. The CDR3 is 21 residues long. Germline V gene lookup returns CDR1 LGHNT and CDR2 FRNRAP. CDR3 sequence (DNA): TGTGCTAGTGGTTCTCCACCGGGACAGAGGGTCGAGCTAATGAGGACCGGGGAGCTGTTTTTT. It is translated as CASGSPPGQRVELMRTGELFF.

The chain couples TRBV12-3 or TRBV12-4 to TRBJ1-5; perhaps TRBD1 as D (6 bases). The CDR3 runs 13 residues. Between the trimmed V and J ends, which lost 5 bases and 6 bases, there was a span of 11 bases. The CDR3 here is CASSDTGSQPQHF. The CDR3 DNA is TGTGCCAGCAGTGATACAGGGAGTCAGCCCCAGCATTTT.

CDR3 in DNA: TGTGCCAGCAGCTTATTTGGGCGGGTAAATGAAAAACTGTTTTTT. As protein: CASSLFGRVNEKLFF. This sequence joins TRBV13 and TRBJ1-4, with D unresolved. Between the trimmed V and J ends, which lost 2 bases and 5 bases, there was a span of 12 bases. CDR1 and CDR2 (germline): PRHDT, FYEKMQ (reference sequence). The CDR3 is 15 amino acids.

The chain carries TRBV19 and TRBJ1-1; TRBD1 agrees at 7 bases. CDR3 size: 15 residues. Germline trimming cut 5 bases from V and 0 bases from J; bases unmatched to any gene: 6. Germline CDR1 is LNHDA and CDR2 is SQIVND (reference sequence). CDR3 DNA: TGTGCCAGTAGTCCACGACAGGGCTTGAACACTGAAGCTTTCTTT. Translating it yields CASSPRQGLNTEAFF.

This sequence joins TRBV4-3 and TRBJ1-3; TRBD1 might be the D (5 bases). Deletions cut 0 bases from V and 0 bases from J, with 18 bases between. This CDR3 spans 19 amino acids. Germline V gives CDR1 LGHNA, CDR2 YSLEER. The CDR3 protein is CASSQEGGSRSNSGNTIYF. Here the CDR3 DNA reads TGCGCCAGCAGCCAAGAGGGGGGGAGCAGGTCCAACTCTGGAAACACCATATATTTT.

V usage is TRBV7-8 and J usage is TRBJ2-7; D might be TRBD2 (5 bases). V lost 5 bases and J lost 2, with 22 bases in between. CDR3 length: 17 residues. The germline V gene encodes CDR1 SGHVS and CDR2 FQNEAQ. CDR3 DNA sequence: TGTGCCAGCAGCCACCTCCCCCGGGGTACAGCAACCTACGAGCAGTACTTC. Translated: CASSHLPRGTATYEQYF.

CDR3 sequence reads: CASSSPRTGPNSPLHF. The CDR3 coding sequence is TGTGCCAGCAGTTCACCCAGGACAGGGCCCAATTCACCCCTCCACTTT. The V and J genes are TRBV28 and TRBJ1-6, with TRBD1 matching over 8 bases. This CDR3 has 16 residues. Trimming at V came to 4 bases and at J to 7 bases, leaving 9 bases not matched to a gene. CDR1 is MDHEN and CDR2 is SYDVKM in the germline V gene.

The chain joins TRBV12-3 or TRBV12-4 to TRBJ2-5, with TRBD2 as a possible D gene (7 bases). Deletions cut 6 bases from V and 5 bases from J, with 13 bases between. The CDR3 spans 13 residues. The CDR3 sequence: CASRRGGWETQYF. The CDR3, as DNA: TGTGCCAGCAGGCGCGGGGGCTGGGAGACCCAGTACTTC.

The rearrangement uses TRBV9 and TRBJ1-3, with a tentative D call TRBD1 (6 bases). Trimming took 3 bases from V and 4 from J, leaving 11 bases between them. Germline CDR1 is SGDLS and CDR2 is YYNGEE. The CDR3 is made up of 14 amino acids. CDR3 nucleotides: TGTGCCAGCAGCGCTTCAGGGGAAGGAAACACCATATATTTT. Residues: CASSASGEGNTIYF.

This sequence joins TRBV7-6 and TRBJ1-4; 8 bases line up with TRBD1. The V gene end was trimmed by 4 bases and the J gene end by 7 bases; junction bases not matched to a gene: 5. Germline assignment: CDR1 SGHVS and CDR2 FNYEAQ. This CDR3 spans 14 amino acids. The CDR3 DNA reads as TGTGCCAGCAGCTCAGGGGGCGAGGGTGAAAAACTGTTTTTT. Its translation: CASSSGGEGEKLFF.